The TCR beta chain described here comes from a study of CD8 T cells in Susac syndrome. CDR3 length equals 17 residues. Germline CDR1 and CDR2: ENHRY and SYGVKD. V lost 5 bases and J lost 5, with 22 bases in between. A quantity of about 0.5 to 1 ug RNA underwent reverse transcription using random hexamers. TCR beta CDR3 was amplified by immunoSEQ multiplex PCR. This amplification extended across 54 Vbeta and 13 Jbeta segments. Via MiXCR, TCRdb re-called the immunoSEQ multiplex PCR reads, giving one row per CDR3 protein. The sample holds about 280,000 distinct CDR3 sequences, approximately 81% seen once. CD8+ and CD4+ T cells from blood underwent TCR beta sequencing. In the multiple sclerosis control group, patients were treatment-naive and had stable or active relapsing-remitting disease.

Source material: CD8+ T cells from PBMCs. The genes are TRBV10-3 and TRBJ2-1; perhaps TRBD2 as D (5 bases). This TCR came from a human donor with multiple sclerosis. CDR3 DNA: TGTGCCATCAGTAGACGCGCCACTGCCGAGAGGGACAATGAGCAGTTCTTC. This translates into CAISRRATAERDNEQFF.